This TCR beta chain was documented in a study of T-cell reconstitution after alpha-beta-depleted transplantation in children. General study results and limits: Expanded graft clones, several hundred of them, were reportedly the source of alpha-beta T cells about two months after transplant. Recipient T cells and thymic progenitors that survived gave rise to the high TCRbeta diversity observed at day 60 in some patients. Newly made T cells mostly supplied T-cell counts and diversity one year after transplant.

Unique molecular identifiers tagged the TCRbeta library. TCRdb re-analysed the PCR reads in MiXCR, keeping a single row per CDR3 protein. The sample includes 450,000 to 700,000 distinct CDR3 sequences, 27% seen only once; the top ten take just over 35%. In the case of this clonotype: Its antigen is undetermined.

Germline CDR1 is ENHRY and CDR2 is SYGVKD. The ends were cut back, 3 bases at V and 0 bases at J, with 9 bases in the middle. The CDR3 spans 14 residues. The source is a boy under two years old with Wiskott-Aldrich syndrome, due to receive a stem cell transplant. The specimen comprised PBMCs, sampled before TCRalphabeta/CD19-depleted stem cell transplant. The chain joins TRBV10-3 to TRBJ2-7; D ambiguous. Here the CDR3 DNA reads TGTGCCATCAGTGAAAGTGCCGCCTCCTACGAGCAGTACTTC. This codes for CAISESAASYEQYF.